This T cell receptor beta chain appears in the sequencing data of a study of shared clonotypes between healthy human individuals. Naive-designated CD8 cells lacked CD45RO, were positively enriched for CCR7, and omitted terminally differentiated effector memory CD45RA+ cells. As originally analysed: Filtering differed for immunoSEQ, which gave only junction sequences without quality scores. Libraries were prepared by immunoSEQ multiplex PCR; TCRdb keeps only in-frame clonotypes and omits some of them. V and J calls and clone size are as listed in that table; D and trimming were resolved from the DNA. The repertoire holds over 2 million clones, with over 85% as singletons. A word on this clone: Antigen specificity is unknown.

Broader study findings: Genetic and exposure-history diversity was limited by the few donors. Clonotypes not shared had lower generation probabilities than those common to all four donors. Generally, naive subsets (rather than memory subsets) showed larger estimated richness.

Germline V gene data show CDR1 as MNHEY and CDR2 as SVGAGI. Trimming took off 8 bases at V and 7 bases at J, with 12 bases between the two ends. CDR3 length: 13 amino acids. Sequencing was carried out using naive CD8+ T cells sorted from blood. This chain connects TRBV6-5 to TRBJ1-6; no firm D call. This clonotype was obtained from a man aged 18 to 35 in good health. CDR3 residues: CASGPLGNSPLHF. The CDR3 DNA reads as TGTGCCAGCGGTCCTCTGGGGAATTCACCCCTCCACTTT.